The following is a T cell receptor beta chain sequence with its context. This sample stems from a study of blood T cell repertoires in COVID-19. As for the study in general: Acute and convalescent COVID-19 samples came from the United States, Italy and Spain. PBMCs, B-cell-depleted T cells, or T cells were the source of the cDNA or gDNA that made up the material.

Source study methods: It was from reference gene primer amplification that nucleated cell counts were estimated. The table came from immunoSEQ multiplex PCR; TCRdb's copy has only in-frame clones and leaves some out. That table furnishes V, J and clone size, whereas the DNA furnished D and trimming. The table records around 170,000 clones, around 89% of them present only once. Germline V gives CDR1 SGHAT, CDR2 FQNNGV. The length of the CDR3 is 17 residues. Trimming removed 7 bases from V and 6 bases from J; junction bases left unmatched: 13. Sequenced: peripheral blood. The clonotype comes from a man aged 18-30 years who had recovered from COVID-19. This chain connects TRBV11-2 to TRBJ2-4; 12 bases align to TRBD1. CDR3 bases: TGTGCCAGCAACACCGGGACAGGGGGCATTCGGGGAAACATTCAGTACTTC. This translates into CASNTGTGGIRGNIQYF.